This entry describes one T cell receptor (beta chain). Its antigen is not identified. This entry is derived from a study of cytomegalovirus exposure and HLA in healthy donors. Findings of the study overall: Later analysis identified several of the most significant clusters that appeared linked to common viral pathogens. In a later analysis, HLA-associated beta chains showed higher expansion and lower generation probabilities than comparable chains. With further analysis later on, most CMV-associated TCR beta chains appeared HLA-restricted. Sequencing likely produced, as an artifact, a cluster of highly shared sequence variants.

The CDR3 has 18 residues. Germline lookup yields CDR1 SGHRS and CDR2 YFSETQ. The ends lost 4 bases at V and 0 bases at J; junction bases unmatched: 13. PCR used 60 Vbeta primers and 13 Jbeta primers. The repertoire was sequenced with immunoSEQ multiplex PCR; TCRdb's copy has only in-frame clones and lacks some. This sample has about 200,000 clones, with roughly 84% found just once. The chain employs TRBV5-1 and TRBJ2-1; TRBD2 agrees at 7 bases. The receptor comes from a man over 45 in good health and CMV-seronegative. The sequenced sample was PBMCs. The CDR3 sequence is CASSESSSGLSSYNEQFF. Here the CDR3 DNA reads TGCGCCAGCAGCGAGTCTTCTAGCGGATTAAGCTCCTACAATGAGCAGTTCTTC.